The 16 T cell receptor beta chains listed next were all sequenced from one sample in a study of regulatory dendritic cells for organ transplantation. Some clones are missing from TCRdb's copy, which holds only in-frame ones; the method was immunoSEQ multiplex PCR. In the table there are nearly 30,000 clones, nearly 80% of which are singletons. The sequenced sample consisted of memory CD4+ T cells from blood. Noted subset: CD45RO+ memory T cells. These receptors were collected from a human donor in good health.

The V call is TRBV5-1, the J call TRBJ2-2; D ambiguous. Germline V gene lookup returns CDR1 SGHRS and CDR2 YFSETQ. The CDR3 runs to 14 residues. The V and J ends lost 1 base and 4 bases respectively, with 8 bases between them. In DNA, the CDR3 is TGCGCCAGCAGCTTGCGGCAGAGCACCGGGGAGCTGTTTTTT. It translates to CASSLRQSTGELFF.

This chain joins TRBV28 and TRBJ1-2; TRBD1 matches 8 bases. The CDR3 has 14 amino acids. Germline CDR1 is MDHEN and CDR2 is SYDVKM. J gave up 2 bases and V 5 bases, and 4 bases lay outside the gene matches. CDR3 protein: CASSETGGNYGYTF. The CDR3 DNA reads as TGTGCCAGCAGTGAAACAGGGGGAAACTATGGCTACACCTTC.

This chain uses TRBV14 with TRBJ2-1; TRBD1 matches 7 bases. In germline, CDR1 is SGHDN, CDR2 FVKESK. The CDR3 loop spans 15 amino acids. With V trimmed by 6 bases and J by 5 bases, 10 bases remained unmatched. The CDR3 loop reads CASSPYRTGHNEQFF. DNA of the CDR3: TGTGCCAGCAGTCCCTATAGGACAGGACACAATGAGCAGTTCTTC.

The chain carries TRBV7-2 and TRBJ2-5; D possibly corresponds to TRBD2 (5 bases). Deletions cut 0 bases from V and 5 bases from J, with 13 bases between. The V gene's germline CDR1 is SGHTA and CDR2 FQGNSA. The length of the CDR3 is 15 residues. CDR3 nucleotide sequence: TGTGCCAGCAGCTTAGCGCCGGGGTCGGGGGAGACCCAGTACTTC. Protein: CASSLAPGSGETQYF.

This clone turned up a few times. The V gene is TRBV6-1, the J gene TRBJ1-5; D is unclear. Germline V gene lookup returns CDR1 MNHNS and CDR2 SASEGT. The CDR3 length is 14 residues. The germline V and J ends were trimmed by 1 base and 5 bases, with 9 bases remaining between them. CDR3 in DNA: TGTGCCAGCAGTGAAGGGGCAGAATATCAGCCCCAGCATTTT. Its protein is CASSEGAEYQPQHF.

Points on this clone: This same CDR3 is encoded by further DNA sequences in the sample. The chain combines TRBV11-2 with TRBJ1-1; D gene unclear. CDR3 length equals 13 residues. Deletions cut 0 bases from V and 1 base from J, with 3 bases between. Germline V gives CDR1 SGHAT, CDR2 FQNNGV. CDR3 region: CASSLEGNTEAFF. DNA of the CDR3: TGTGCCAGCAGCTTAGAGGGGAACACTGAAGCTTTCTTT.

The chain combines TRBV11-1 with TRBJ2-7; TRBD1 matches at 7 bases. Germline V gene data show CDR1 as SGHAT and CDR2 as FQDESV (reference sequence). V was clipped by 1 base and J by 5 bases; unmatched bases: 5. This CDR3 has 14 residues. DNA of the CDR3: TGTGCCAGCAGCTTAGTAACAGGGGCGGACGAGCAGTACTTC. Translation gives CASSLVTGADEQYF.

The chain uses TRBV14 and TRBJ2-2; D gene ambiguous. Germline-derived CDR1 and CDR2 are SGHDN and FVKESK. The V gene lost 0 bases and the J gene lost 7 bases, with 9 bases spanning the gap. The CDR3 is 14 residues long. The CDR3 DNA sequence: TGTGCCAGCAGCCAAGACTATTCAGTCGGGGAGCTGTTTTTT. It yields the protein CASSQDYSVGELFF.

The chain couples TRBV6-5 to TRBJ1-1; D is undetermined. CDR1 is MNHEY, CDR2 SVGAGI, per germline. CDR3 length: 12 residues. The ends were cut back, 6 bases at V and 4 bases at J, with 9 bases in the middle. This CDR3 reads CASSFRGTEAFF. The CDR3, as DNA: TGTGCCAGCAGCTTTCGGGGCACTGAAGCTTTCTTT.

The chain couples TRBV28 to TRBJ2-7, with 13 bases identical to TRBD2. The CDR3 runs to 17 residues. Germline values: CDR1 MDHEN, CDR2 SYDVKM. J lost 4 bases, V lost 4 bases, and 10 bases had no gene match. The CDR3 DNA follows: TGTGCCAGCAGTTCCCGGGGCGGGACTAGCGGGATGTACGAGCAGTACTTC. Its protein product is CASSSRGGTSGMYEQYF.

With respect to this clone: A much bigger clone sits one base away, suggesting this may be a read error. Other nucleotide sequences in the sample specify the same CDR3. This chain uses TRBV5-8 with TRBJ1-2, with D uncertain. Germline V gene data show CDR1 as SGHTS and CDR2 as YDEGEE. The CDR3 runs to 11 residues. Trimming cost V 2 bases and J 8 bases, with 7 bases left between them. This CDR3 is CASSFHLGYTF. The CDR3 DNA reads TGTGCCAGCAGCTTCCACCTCGGCTACACCTTC.

This sequence joins TRBV6-1 and TRBJ2-1; 11 nucleotides align to TRBD2. Trimming removed 4 bases from V and 8 bases from J; junction bases left unmatched: 4. The length of the CDR3 is 14 residues. From germline, CDR1 is MNHNS and CDR2 SASEGT. The CDR3: CASSASGGWDEQFF. CDR3 bases: TGTGCCAGCAGTGCTAGCGGGGGGTGGGATGAGCAGTTCTTC.

The chain has TRBV7-2 and TRBJ2-5; no clear D gene. Germline assignment: CDR1 SGHTA and CDR2 FQGNSA. V was trimmed by 3 bases and J by 5 bases, leaving 10 bases between them. This CDR3 has 13 residues. The CDR3 is CASSFGVRETQYF. The CDR3, as DNA: TGTGCCAGCAGCTTTGGTGTCCGGGAGACCCAGTACTTC.

The chain recombines TRBV7-3 with TRBJ1-6; D not certain. The CDR3 sequence is 16 residues long. CDR1 and CDR2 from the germline V gene are SGHTA and FQGTGA. Trimming shortened V by 1 base and J by 4 bases, and 11 bases separated the two germline ends. In DNA, the CDR3 is TGTGCCAGCAGCTTAAGACCCGCGGGGTATAATTCACCCCTCCACTTT. Protein: CASSLRPAGYNSPLHF.

This CDR3 is CASKSSGGPSPQFF. The CDR3 DNA is TGTGCCAGCAAATCCAGCGGGGGGCCCTCACCCCAGTTCTTC. The J gene is TRBJ2-1, the V gene TRBV2; 9 nucleotides align to TRBD2. With 7 bases clipped from V and 13 bases from J, the junction kept 14 bases outside the gene matches. Germline V gene sequence: CDR1 SNHLY, CDR2 FYNNEI. The CDR3 has 14 amino acids.

The CDR3: CASSVGVSGEAFF. The CDR3 bases are TGTGCCAGCAGCGTAGGAGTGTCGGGGGAAGCTTTCTTT. The chain recombines TRBV9 with TRBJ1-1; the D is unclear. V lost 0 bases and J lost 8, with 11 bases in between. Germline CDR1 and CDR2: SGDLS and YYNGEE. CDR3 length: 13 residues.